This TCR beta chain was identified in a study of OX40 agonist ivuxolimab in advanced cancers. Findings of the study overall: Dose levels from 0.1 to 3.0 mg/kg saw CD4+ and CD8+ blood T cells expand clonally by week 6. Antigen specificity remained undetermined for the expanded peripheral T cells. CD4+ T cells averaged fewer expanded clones than CD8+ T cells.

The CDR3 sequence is 11 residues long. Generated by immunoSEQ multiplex PCR, the TCRdb table keeps only in-frame clones and is missing some. Of about 93,000 clones detected, under 95% appear once; the ten largest clones hold around 3%. This clone appeared a single time. The antigen is not known. Sequenced here: CD4+ or CD8+ T cells sorted from blood, sampled in a trial of the OX40 agonist ivuxolimab. This sequence joins TRBV21-1 and TRBJ1-5. TRBV21-1 represents a pseudogene. This TCR came from an adult with an advanced solid tumor such as melanoma, head and neck, liver or kidney cancer. The CDR3 DNA reads as TGTGCCAGCAGCGTAAGTAGGCCCCAGCATTTT. Amino acids: CASSVSRPQHF.